The next 27 T cell receptor beta chains were all read from a single sample in a study of cytomegalovirus exposure and HLA in healthy donors. A multiplex PCR was run with 60 Vbeta primers and 13 Jbeta primers. Measured with immunoSEQ multiplex PCR; TCRdb has only the in-frame clones, and not every one. The sample table includes tens of thousands of clones. The specimen sequenced was PBMCs. The receptors were sampled from a woman aged 60-75 years in good health and CMV-seronegative.

This sequence joins TRBV18 and TRBJ2-1, with TRBD2 matching 14 bases. The CDR3 is 16 residues long. CDR1 is KGHSH, CDR2 LQKENI, per germline. The J segment lost 8 bases and the V segment lost 3 bases, leaving 6 bases of the junction unmatched. The CDR3: CASSPGLAGDLDEQFF. As DNA, the CDR3 is TGTGCCAGCTCACCGGGACTAGCGGGAGATTTGGATGAGCAGTTCTTC.

The CDR3 protein is CASSPTGDTEAFF. CDR3 DNA sequence: TGTGCCAGCTCGCCTACAGGGGACACTGAAGCTTTCTTT. J is TRBJ1-1 and V is TRBV18; TRBD1 aligns across 7 bases. Per the germline V gene, CDR1 is KGHSH and CDR2 is LQKENI. V was pared by 6 bases and J by 3 bases, with 4 bases of the junction left unmatched. There are 13 residues in the CDR3.

The rearrangement links TRBV7-9 to TRBJ1-1; D is undetermined. Germline assignment: CDR1 SEHNR and CDR2 FQNEAQ (reference sequence). V lost 2 bases and J 1 base, leaving 11 bases between the germline ends. CDR3 length: 15 residues. CDR3: CASSLWSTRNTEAFF. The CDR3 coding sequence is TGTGCCAGCAGCTTATGGTCGACACGGAACACTGAAGCTTTCTTT. Full variable domain (rest looked up from reference TRBV7-9 and TRBJ1-1): DTGVSQNPRHKITKRGQNVTFRCDPISEHNRLYWYRQTLGQGPEFLTYFQNEAQLEKSRLLSDRFSAERPKGSFSTLEIQRTEQGDSAMYLCASSLWSTRNTEAFFGQGTRLTVV.

The V call is TRBV6-1, the J call TRBJ2-3; 7 nucleotides align to TRBD1. Germline V gene sequence: CDR1 MNHNS, CDR2 SASEGT. With 5 bases clipped from V and 1 base from J, the junction kept 6 bases outside the gene matches. CDR3 length: 15 amino acids. The CDR3 spells CASSKGADGTDTQYF. CDR3 sequence (DNA): TGTGCCAGCAGTAAGGGGGCGGATGGCACAGATACGCAGTATTTT.

The chain joins TRBV28 to TRBJ2-2, with no clear D. The CDR3 is made up of 15 amino acids. Germline loops: CDR1 MDHEN, CDR2 SYDVKM. Trimming removed 3 bases from V and 1 base from J, with 9 bases in between. The CDR3 DNA sequence: TGTGCCAGCAGTTTCGGTAGTCAGAACACCGGGGAGCTGTTTTTT. Translation: CASSFGSQNTGELFF.

The V gene is TRBV11-2, the J gene TRBJ2-7; TRBD1 aligns across 7 bases. The ends lost 0 bases at V and 12 bases at J; junction bases unmatched: 8. Germline V gene lookup returns CDR1 SGHAT and CDR2 FQNNGV. The CDR3 sequence is 13 residues long. The CDR3 loop reads CASSLDHQGGGYF. The CDR3 bases are TGTGCCAGCAGCTTAGATCACCAAGGGGGCGGGTACTTC.

The rearrangement joins TRBV6-1 to TRBJ2-4, with TRBD2 matching 13 bases. Per the germline V gene, CDR1 is MNHNS and CDR2 is SASEGT. V lost 1 base and J lost 4; bases outside the gene matches: 1. CDR3 length equals 16 residues. The CDR3 DNA follows: TGTGCCAGCAGTGAAGGACTAGCGGGGGGTAAAAACATTCAGTACTTC. Its translation is CASSEGLAGGKNIQYF.

The genes are TRBV30 and TRBJ1-2; 7 bases align to TRBD1. Losses at the gene ends were 1 base for V and 2 bases for J; bases not matched to a gene: 1. The CDR3 has 13 residues. Germline CDR1 GTSNPN, CDR2 SVGIG (reference sequence). CDR3 loop: CAWSGQGNYGYTF. The DNA of the CDR3 is TGTGCCTGGAGTGGACAGGGAAACTATGGCTACACCTTC.

The chain carries TRBV5-6 and TRBJ1-2; 8 bases align to TRBD1. The V gene end was trimmed by 0 bases and the J gene end by 6 bases; junction bases not matched to a gene: 13. The CDR3 runs to 17 residues. Germline-derived CDR1 and CDR2 are SGHDT and YYEEEE. The CDR3 region has the DNA TGTGCCAGCAGCTTGGGACCTCCCCCAGGGGGCGTTCATGGCTACACCTTC. This gives the protein CASSLGPPPGGVHGYTF.

The rearrangement joins TRBV6-5 to TRBJ1-3, with TRBD1 as a possible D gene (5 bases). Germline CDR1 MNHEY, CDR2 SVGAGI. This CDR3 contains 16 residues. V lost 0 bases to trimming and J lost 2 bases, with 11 bases between them. The CDR3 bases are TGTGCCAGCAGTTACTCGACGGGGGGAGCTGGAAACACCATATATTTT. It specifies CASSYSTGGAGNTIYF.

The CDR3 DNA is TGTGCCAGCAGCCCATTGGGCCGAAGCTCCTACAATGAGCAGTTCTTC. Residues: CASSPLGRSSYNEQFF. The chain couples TRBV13 to TRBJ2-1; D not certain. Deletions cut 5 bases from V and 0 bases from J, with 14 bases between. The germline V gene encodes CDR1 PRHDT and CDR2 FYEKMQ (reference sequence). The CDR3 covers 16 residues.

The chain has TRBV9 and TRBJ2-3, with 9 nucleotides matching TRBD1. Losses at the gene ends were 3 bases for V and 1 base for J; bases not matched to a gene: 15. The CDR3 length is 19 residues. Germline V gives CDR1 SGDLS, CDR2 YYNGEE. The DNA of the CDR3 is TGTGCCAGCAGCGCCCGACAGGGGGAAACGGGATTGGGCACAGATACGCAGTATTTT. It is translated as CASSARQGETGLGTDTQYF. Together with reference TRBV9 and TRBJ2-3, the CDR3 gives the full variable domain: DSGVTQTPKHLITATGQRVTLRCSPRSGDLSVYWYQQSLDQGLQFLIQYYNGEERAKGNILERFSAQQFPDLHSELNLSSLELGDSALYFCASSARQGETGLGTDTQYFGPGTRLTVL.

The chain couples TRBV6-5 to TRBJ2-1; 7 bases are shared with TRBD2. J lost 3 bases, V lost 0 bases, and 5 bases had no gene match. The CDR3 consists of 16 residues. Germline V gene sequence: CDR1 MNHEY, CDR2 SVGAGI. CDR3 protein: CASSYSGGSSYNEQFF. CDR3 sequence (DNA): TGTGCCAGCAGTTACTCGGGCGGGAGTAGCTACAATGAGCAGTTCTTC.

This sequence joins TRBV2 and TRBJ2-2; D might be TRBD2 (5 bases). The germline V gene has CDR1 SNHLY and CDR2 FYNNEI. V was pared by 3 bases and J by 0 bases, with 5 bases between. This CDR3 is built from 14 residues. The CDR3 sequence is CASSERANTGELFF. The CDR3 DNA is TGTGCCAGCAGTGAGAGGGCGAACACCGGGGAGCTGTTTTTT.

This clone is identified as medium-sized from frequency. The V call is TRBV5-4, the J call TRBJ1-3, with 7 positions matching TRBD1. After removal of 2 bases from V and 4 bases from J, the junction contained 6 bases not matched to a gene. CDR3 length equals 15 residues. Germline V gives CDR1 SGHNT, CDR2 YYREEE (reference sequence). CDR3: CASSFSRDSGNTIYF. The CDR3 coding sequence is TGTGCCAGCAGCTTTTCCCGGGACAGCGGAAACACCATATATTTT.

The chain links TRBV11-2 to TRBJ1-3, with D perhaps matching TRBD1 (5 bases). The CDR3 extends over 12 amino acids. CDR1 SGHAT and CDR2 FQNNGV come from the germline V gene. V gave up 5 bases and J gave up 10 bases, with 12 bases separating them. The CDR3 region has the DNA TGTGCCAGCAGCCGCTACGGGGGTACCATATATTTT. Its translation is CASSRYGGTIYF.

The chain recombines TRBV28 with TRBJ2-3, with D possibly being TRBD1 (6 bases). Trimming left V 9 bases short and J 0 bases short, with 10 bases between. The length of the CDR3 is 13 residues. Germline values: CDR1 MDHEN, CDR2 SYDVKM. The CDR3 bases are TGTGCCAGTGAGGACAGCAGCACAGATACGCAGTATTTT. It yields the protein CASEDSSTDTQYF.

J is TRBJ2-1 and V is TRBV2; 9 positions agree with TRBD2. CDR1 is SNHLY and CDR2 is FYNNEI in the germline V gene. This CDR3 is 15 amino acids long. Losses at the gene ends were 5 bases for V and 6 bases for J; bases not matched to a gene: 8. This chain's CDR3 is CASSTIAGAGNEQFF. CDR3 coding DNA: TGTGCCAGCAGTACAATAGCGGGAGCTGGCAATGAGCAGTTCTTC.

V is TRBV2 and J is TRBJ2-7, with TRBD2 matching 9 bases. The CDR3 covers 15 residues. CDR1 is SNHLY, CDR2 FYNNEI, per germline. With 8 bases clipped from V and 7 bases from J, the junction kept 15 bases outside the gene matches. The CDR3 loop reads CASLNNRGGREEQYF. The CDR3 DNA sequence: TGTGCCAGCCTCAATAACCGGGGCGGGAGGGAAGAGCAGTACTTC.

This chain connects TRBV14 to TRBJ2-7; the D is unclear. There are 15 residues in the CDR3. Germline values: CDR1 SGHDN, CDR2 FVKESK. V was pared by 2 bases and J by 3 bases, with 14 bases between. CDR3 amino acids: CASSQTLTLNYEQYF. In DNA form, the CDR3 reads TGTGCCAGCAGCCAAACGTTGACTCTTAACTACGAGCAGTACTTC.

As concerns this clone: Germline is not matched at one junction end, which may reflect a read error. V gene TRBV29-1 combines with J gene TRBJ2-6; 10 bases match TRBD1. Per the germline V gene, CDR1 is SQVTM and CDR2 is ANQGSEA. The CDR3 covers 15 residues. The CDR3 coding sequence is TGTTCGACCGGACAGGGGGACTCTGGGGCCAACGTCCTGACTTTC. Amino acids: CSTGQGDSGANVLTF.

The J gene is TRBJ1-6, the V gene TRBV4-1; D gene uncertain. Germline-derived CDR1 and CDR2 are MGHRA and YSYEKL. The CDR3 has 16 amino acids. The V end lost 4 bases, the J end lost 8 bases, and 18 bases lay between the germline ends. CDR3 bases: TGCGCCAGCAGCCCTCGACAATCCACGCGGGATTCACCCCTCCACTTT. The encoded protein is CASSPRQSTRDSPLHF.

The chain uses TRBV5-1 and TRBJ2-1; TRBD1 matches 9 bases. The CDR3 spans 18 residues. CDR1 is SGHRS, CDR2 YFSETQ, per germline. The V gene end was trimmed by 0 bases and the J gene end by 1 base; junction bases not matched to a gene: 8. Written as DNA, the CDR3 is TGCGCCAGCAGCTTGGTCGGGAAGACAGGGGGGTCCTACAATGAGCAGTTCTTC. Protein: CASSLVGKTGGSYNEQFF.

This chain links TRBV28 with TRBJ1-2; 8 nucleotides match TRBD1. Germline V gene data show CDR1 as MDHEN and CDR2 as SYDVKM. V lost 6 bases and J lost 5; bases outside the gene matches: 14. The CDR3 sequence is 16 residues long. Here the CDR3 reads CASSRTSRGHRYGYTF. CDR3 sequence (DNA): TGTGCCAGCAGCCGAACCTCCAGGGGGCATCGGTATGGCTACACCTTC.

The chain employs TRBV5-6 and TRBJ2-5, with D perhaps TRBD1 (6 bases). The DNA end is a closer match to TRBJ2-7, so the J assignment may be wrong. This CDR3 has 14 amino acids. Germline lookup yields CDR1 SGHDT and CDR2 YYEEEE. The CDR3 DNA reads as TGTGCCAGCAGCCCGACAGGAGAGTCCTACGAGCAGTACTTC. Its protein is CASSPTGESYEQYF.

CDR3 sequence reads: CAWSLTEGKQFF. CDR3 sequence (DNA): TGTGCCTGGAGTCTCACGGAGGGCAAGCAGTTCTTC. This chain joins TRBV30 and TRBJ2-1; weak D call: TRBD2 (6 bases). This CDR3 contains 12 residues. CDR1 and CDR2 (germline): GTSNPN, SVGIG (reference sequence). V gave up 2 bases and J gave up 11 bases, with 13 bases separating them.

V and J are TRBV6-1 and TRBJ1-2; TRBD1 might be the D (6 bases). The CDR3 spans 12 residues. Per germline, CDR1 MNHNS and CDR2 SASEGT. The V and J ends lost 6 bases and 8 bases respectively, with 13 bases between them. The CDR3 reads CASRGGADGYTF. The DNA for the CDR3 is TGTGCCAGCAGGGGGGGGGCGGACGGCTACACCTTC.